This T cell receptor beta chain was profiled in a study of T cell responses to AZD1222 COVID-19 vaccine. The CDR3 has 14 residues. Germline V gives CDR1 SEHNR, CDR2 FQNEAQ (reference sequence). The germline V and J ends were trimmed by 6 bases and 8 bases, with 14 bases remaining between them. Sequencing used immunoSEQ multiplex PCR; TCRdb keeps in-frame clones, though not all of them. The table shows about 120,000 clones, with roughly nine tenths occurring only once. The rearrangement uses TRBV7-9 and TRBJ1-6, with no clear D. This clonotype originated in an adult who received the AZD1222 COVID-19 vaccine. The sequences come from peripheral blood, collected 28 days after the second AZD1222 dose. This CDR3 is CASSITTGDSPLHF. For the CDR3, the DNA is TGTGCCAGCAGTATTACGACGGGTGATTCACCCCTCCACTTT. The whole variable domain, filled in from reference TRBV7-9 and TRBJ1-6, reads DTGVSQNPRHKITKRGQNVTFRCDPISEHNRLYWYRQTLGQGPEFLTYFQNEAQLEKSRLLSDRFSAERPKGSFSTLEIQRTEQGDSAMYLCASSITTGDSPLHFGNGTRLTVT.